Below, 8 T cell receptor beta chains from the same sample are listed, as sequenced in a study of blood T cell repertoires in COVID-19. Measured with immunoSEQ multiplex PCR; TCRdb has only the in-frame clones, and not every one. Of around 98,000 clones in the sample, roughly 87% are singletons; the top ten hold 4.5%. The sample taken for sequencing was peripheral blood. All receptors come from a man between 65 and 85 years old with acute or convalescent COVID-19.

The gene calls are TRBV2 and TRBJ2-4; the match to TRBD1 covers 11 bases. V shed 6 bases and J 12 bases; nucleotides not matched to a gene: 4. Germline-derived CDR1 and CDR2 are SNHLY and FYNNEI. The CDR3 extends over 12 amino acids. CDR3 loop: CASRLGTGGQYF. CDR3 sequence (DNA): TGTGCCAGCAGACTAGGGACAGGGGGTCAGTACTTC.

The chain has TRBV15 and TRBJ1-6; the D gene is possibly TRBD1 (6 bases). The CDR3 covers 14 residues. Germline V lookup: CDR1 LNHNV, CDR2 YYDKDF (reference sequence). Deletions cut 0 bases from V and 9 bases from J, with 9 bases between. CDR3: CATSRDQGTSPLHF. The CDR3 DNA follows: TGTGCCACCAGCAGAGATCAGGGGACTTCACCCCTCCACTTT. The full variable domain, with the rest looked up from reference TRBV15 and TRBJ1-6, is DAMVIQNPRYQVTQFGKPVTLSCSQTLNHNVMYWYQQKSSQAPKLLFHYYDKDFNNEADTPDNFQSRRPNTSFCFLDIRSPGLGDTAMYLCATSRDQGTSPLHFGNGTRLTVT.

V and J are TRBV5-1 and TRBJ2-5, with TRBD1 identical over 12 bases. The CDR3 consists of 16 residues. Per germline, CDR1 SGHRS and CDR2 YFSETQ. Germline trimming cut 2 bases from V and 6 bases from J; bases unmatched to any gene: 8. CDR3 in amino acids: CASSFGTGGGMKTQYF. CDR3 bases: TGCGCCAGCAGCTTCGGGACAGGGGGCGGAATGAAGACCCAGTACTTC.

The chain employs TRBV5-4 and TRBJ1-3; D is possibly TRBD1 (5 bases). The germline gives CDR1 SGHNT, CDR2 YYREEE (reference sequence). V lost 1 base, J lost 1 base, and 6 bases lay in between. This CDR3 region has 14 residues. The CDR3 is CASSLQGSGNTIYF. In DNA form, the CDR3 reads TGTGCCAGCAGCTTGCAGGGATCTGGAAACACCATATATTTT.

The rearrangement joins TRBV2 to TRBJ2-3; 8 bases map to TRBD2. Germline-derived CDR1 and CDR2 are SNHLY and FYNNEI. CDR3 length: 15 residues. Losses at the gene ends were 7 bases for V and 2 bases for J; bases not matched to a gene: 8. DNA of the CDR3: TGTGCCAGCACCCCCGGGGGGGGATTCACAGATACGCAGTATTTT. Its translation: CASTPGGGFTDTQYF. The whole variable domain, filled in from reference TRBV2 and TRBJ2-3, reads EPEVTQTPSHQVTQMGQEVILRCVPISNHLYFYWYRQILGQKVEFLVSFYNNEISEKSEIFDDQFSVERPDGSNFTLKIRSTKLEDSAMYFCASTPGGGFTDTQYFGPGTRLTVL.

The chain's CDR3 is CASSGDNNEQFF. The CDR3 region has the DNA TGTGCCAGCAGCGGTGACAACAATGAGCAGTTCTTC. The V gene is TRBV9, the J gene TRBJ2-1, with D uncertain. CDR1 and CDR2 from the germline V gene are SGDLS and YYNGEE. This CDR3 has 12 amino acids. The V and J ends lost 3 bases and 5 bases respectively, with 6 bases between them.

CDR3 nucleotide sequence: TGCAGCGTTGAAGATCTTCAGGCAGAAGCTTTCTTT. It is translated as CSVEDLQAEAFF. The genes are TRBV29-1 and TRBJ1-1; D not certain. This CDR3 contains 12 residues. V lost 0 bases to trimming and J lost 8 bases, with 10 bases between them. CDR1 is SQVTM, CDR2 ANQGSEA, per germline.

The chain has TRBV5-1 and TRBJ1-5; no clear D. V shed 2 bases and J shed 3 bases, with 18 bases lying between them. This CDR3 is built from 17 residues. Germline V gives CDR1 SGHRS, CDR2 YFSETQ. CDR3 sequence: CASSFGPAGGNNQPQHF. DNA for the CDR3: TGCGCCAGCAGCTTCGGCCCGGCGGGTGGGAACAATCAGCCCCAGCATTTT. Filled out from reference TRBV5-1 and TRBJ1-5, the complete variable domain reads KAGVTQTPRYLIKTRGQQVTLSCSPISGHRSVSWYQQTPGQGLQFLFEYFSETQRNKGNFPGRFSGRQFSNSRSEMNVSTLELGDSALYLCASSFGPAGGNNQPQHFGDGTRLSIL.